This T cell receptor (beta chain) was documented in a study of Ad26.COV2.S vaccination and SARS-CoV-2 variants (dated by TCRdb to the early 2020s). Looking at the study overall: Donors in the vaccine arm were drawn from COV1001, a multicentre, randomized, double-blind, placebo-controlled phase I-IIa trial testing Ad26.COV2.S in healthy adults. TCRbeta repertoire sequencing served as the tool for gauging how specific and how broad the SARS-CoV-2-reactive T cell receptors were following Ad26.COV2.S vaccination. Throughout the experiments and outcome assessment, investigators stayed blinded to trial group allocation. Ad26.COV2.S was given intramuscularly at 5x10^10 or 1x10^11 viral particles, as a single shot or as two shots 56 days apart. Trial participants were randomized into five groups of five: low-dose or high-dose Ad26.COV2.S given once or twice, or placebo on both occasions. The TCR-sequenced set comprised approximately 32 samples: approximately 20 Ad26.COV2.S vaccine recipients, 5 placebo recipients and 8 SARS-CoV-2 convalescent individuals.

Per the publication, the treatment or condition label means: roughly 20 received Ad26.COV2.S at low or high dose, single or two shots; about 5 received placebo; per-sample allocation not given. Repertoires of vaccine and placebo recipients were sequenced from samples taken on day 63 after the first injection. Between 29 July and 7 August 2020, Cohort 1b enrolled fewer than 30 adults aged 18-55 years at one site in Boston, USA. Ad26.COV2.S was a replication-incompetent adenovirus type 26 vector that expressed a prefusion-stabilized SARS-CoV-2 spike protein derived from the original Wuhan strain. This clone was counted once. The specificity of this receptor is unknown. One base away there is no much larger clone; base qualities are not given. Broader findings and caveats from the paper: The authors noted that the TCR breadth and depth analyses may have underestimated total T cell responses. Comparing responses between vaccine doses or regimens was not something the study was powered to do. After vaccination, substantial breadth of spike-specific CD8+ and CD4+ T cell responses was reported. Non-spike TCR breadth was comparable between vaccine and placebo recipients, consistent with the vaccine containing only spike. Compared with placebo recipients, Ad26.COV2.S recipients showed higher spike-specific TCR breadth (P = 0.0014).

TCRbeta CDR3 regions were sequenced with the immunoSEQ Assay. After extraction, genomic DNA underwent amplification by bias-controlled multiplex PCR, followed by high-throughput sequencing. Under the source paper's analysis protocol: To quantify the absolute abundance of every unique TCRbeta CDR3 region, sequences were collapsed and filtered. T cell fraction was estimated by normalizing TCRbeta template counts to usable DNA, with usable DNA measured through amplification of reference genes found in all nucleated cells. Repertoire TCRs were annotated as SARS-CoV-2-specific when V gene, CDR3 amino acid sequence and J gene were exactly matched to a known reactive TCR set. The reference SARS-CoV-2 TCR set was derived from MIRA and filtered for enrichment in COVID-19-positive ImmuneCODE repertoires, a step that removed public or cross-reactive TCRs. Drawing on the MIRA antigens, annotated TCRs were analysed further at the level of specific ORF or position within ORF. Breadth was defined as annotated unique rearrangements over total unique productive rearrangements; depth was the summed frequency of those rearrangements. TCR breadth was compared between groups using two-sided Wilcoxon rank-sum tests. TCRdb provides this immuneACCESS table in a form limited to in-frame rearrangements. Some clones are lacking; in checked studies, under half of them reflect an unresolved V gene, and why the rest are absent is not known. The D gene and trimming were derived from the DNA, and the V and J assignments and clone size from that table. The sample yields about 380,000 clones; roughly 85% were counted once. The ten biggest clones cover around 7.4% of the sample.

CDR1 and CDR2 are drawn from the germline V gene (reference sequence): SGHKS, YYEKEE. V trim: 4 bases; J trim: 8 bases; unmatched bases: 9. The CDR3 starts with the cysteine, ends with the phenylalanine, and has 15 residues. Just CDR3 DNA is preserved here, 45 bases in frame from base 1. This clonotype was sampled from a person aged 18-60 years who received the Ad26.COV2.S COVID-19 vaccine or a placebo. The sample in question was peripheral blood, obtained in a trial of Ad26.COV2.S vaccine versus placebo. This chain joins TRBV5-5 to TRBJ1-4; 9 bases in between match TRBD1. CDR3 protein: CASSAHRDRDEKLFF. The DNA sequence follows: TGTGCCAGCAGCGCACACCGGGACAGGGACGAAAAACTGTTTTTT.